This T cell receptor beta chain was identified in a study of tumor T cells in aggressive B-cell lymphoma. The repertoire was sequenced with immunoSEQ multiplex PCR; TCRdb's copy has only in-frame clones and lacks some. The sample shows about 4,400 clones, roughly 80% of them seen only once. The CDR3 is 14 residues long. The V and J ends lost 0 bases and 7 bases respectively, with 13 bases between them. The V gene's germline CDR1 is SGDLS and CDR2 YYNGEE. Sequenced material: tumor tissue. This sequence was found in an adult with diffuse large B cell lymphoma. The genes are TRBV9 and TRBJ1-2; D gene unclear. The CDR3 spells CASSVAEGWIGYTF. In DNA, the CDR3 is TGTGCCAGCAGCGTAGCTGAGGGATGGATTGGCTACACCTTC.